The 11 T cell receptor beta chains below come from one sample, sequenced in a study of OX40 agonist ivuxolimab in advanced cancers. Only in-frame clones appear in the TCRdb table, and some are missing; sequencing was by immunoSEQ multiplex PCR. This table holds under 80,000 clones, about 89% found once. The specimen was CD4+ or CD8+ T cells sorted from blood, collected in a trial of the OX40 agonist ivuxolimab. The receptors were gathered from an adult with an advanced solid tumor such as melanoma, head and neck, liver or kidney cancer.

This clone was counted many times. Other DNA sequences of this sample code for an identical CDR3. The V and J genes are TRBV11-3 and TRBJ1-1; D is unclear. The V end was cut by 1 base, the J end by 1 base, with 7 bases between. CDR1 SGHNT and CDR2 YENEEA come from the germline V gene. This CDR3 is built from 14 residues. CDR3 sequence: CASSLVSRNTEAFF. In DNA, the CDR3 is TGTGCCAGCAGCTTAGTTAGTAGGAACACTGAAGCTTTCTTT.

The chain employs TRBV7-9 and TRBJ2-1; D possibly corresponds to TRBD1 (6 bases). CDR1 is SEHNR and CDR2 is FQNEAQ in the germline V gene (reference sequence). This CDR3 comprises 15 residues. Trimming left V 8 bases short and J 0 bases short, with 14 bases between. CDR3 in DNA: TGTGCCAGCCTCACAACAGGGAGCTCCTACAATGAGCAGTTCTTC. Translation: CASLTTGSSYNEQFF. Filled out from reference TRBV7-9 and TRBJ2-1, the complete variable domain reads DTGVSQNPRHKITKRGQNVTFRCDPISEHNRLYWYRQTLGQGPEFLTYFQNEAQLEKSRLLSDRFSAERPKGSFSTLEIQRTEQGDSAMYLCASLTTGSSYNEQFFGPGTRLTVL.

On this clone itself: Other DNA sequences in this sample translate to the same CDR3. This chain links TRBV7-9 with TRBJ1-4; 8 bases match TRBD1. Germline CDR1 and CDR2: SEHNR and FQNEAQ (reference sequence). The CDR3 has 15 amino acids. Trimming at V came to 5 bases and at J to 8 bases, leaving 10 bases not matched to a gene. Here the CDR3 DNA reads TGTGCCAGCAGCCGAACCGGGACAGGCGAGGAAAAACTGTTTTTT. Its translation is CASSRTGTGEEKLFF.

V and J are TRBV19 and TRBJ2-1; D gene ambiguous. The CDR3 runs 12 residues. V lost 4 bases and J 0 bases, leaving 1 base between the germline ends. The germline gives CDR1 LNHDA, CDR2 SQIVND (reference sequence). The CDR3 sequence: CASSTSYNEQFF. The CDR3 DNA reads as TGTGCCAGTAGTACCTCCTACAATGAGCAGTTCTTC.

The chain carries TRBV7-2 and TRBJ2-1; TRBD1 aligns across 7 bases. Germline V lookup: CDR1 SGHTA, CDR2 FQGNSA. The CDR3 is 12 amino acids. The trim removed 6 bases at V and 6 bases at J, leaving 2 bases unmatched. Written as DNA, the CDR3 is TGTGCCAGCAGTCGGACAGGCAATGAGCAGTTCTTC. Translated: CASSRTGNEQFF.

V is TRBV28 and J is TRBJ2-3; D is unclear. The germline CDR1 and CDR2 sequences are MDHEN and SYDVKM. Trimming took off 3 bases at V and 0 bases at J, with 13 bases between the two ends. This CDR3 contains 16 residues. This chain's CDR3 is CASSFKILESTDTQYF. In DNA, the CDR3 is TGTGCCAGCAGTTTCAAGATCCTGGAGAGCACAGATACGCAGTATTTT. Full variable domain (outside the CDR3, taken from reference TRBV28 and TRBJ2-3): DVKVTQSSRYLVKRTGEKVFLECVQDMDHENMFWYRQDPGLGLRLIYFSYDVKMKEKGDIPEGYSVSREKKERFSLILESASTNQTSMYLCASSFKILESTDTQYFGPGTRLTVL.

The chain combines TRBV6-6 with TRBJ2-1, with D unclear. Germline CDR1 MNHNY, CDR2 SVGAGI (reference sequence). V lost 10 bases and J lost 3, with 4 bases in between. The CDR3 runs 10 residues. The CDR3 coding sequence is TGTGCCACGGGCTACAATGAGCAGTTCTTC. Residues: CATGYNEQFF.

V is TRBV6-1 and J is TRBJ2-5, with 10 bases aligning to TRBD1. V shed 6 bases, J shed 6 bases, and the junction held 10 bases outside the gene matches. The CDR3 runs to 15 residues. In germline, CDR1 is MNHNS, CDR2 SASEGT. This CDR3 is CASSTDRGLGKTQYF. CDR3 DNA: TGTGCCAGCAGCACTGACAGGGGGCTAGGGAAGACCCAGTACTTC.

This chain uses TRBV19 with TRBJ2-2; perhaps TRBD2 as D (6 bases). The ends were cut back, 6 bases at V and 3 bases at J, with 17 bases in the middle. CDR1 and CDR2 (germline): LNHDA, SQIVND (reference sequence). CDR3 length equals 16 residues. For the CDR3, the DNA is TGTGCCAGTAGCCACGGGGGAAGGGCTGACACCGGGGAGCTGTTTTTT. This encodes CASSHGGRADTGELFF. The full variable domain, with the rest looked up from reference TRBV19 and TRBJ2-2, is DGGITQSPKYLFRKEGQNVTLSCEQNLNHDAMYWYRQDPGQGLRLIYYSQIVNDFQKGDIAEGYSVSREKKESFPLTVTSAQKNPTAFYLCASSHGGRADTGELFFGEGSRLTVL.

V usage is TRBV11-3 and J usage is TRBJ1-1; D call uncertain. The CDR3 loop spans 11 amino acids. The germline CDR1 and CDR2 sequences are SGHNT and YENEEA. V lost 3 bases and J 11 bases, leaving 10 bases between the germline ends. In DNA form, the CDR3 reads TGTGCCAGCAGCTTGGGGTTCCGGGCTTTCTTT. The encoded protein is CASSLGFRAFF.

This chain connects TRBV5-6 to TRBJ1-5; D is ambiguous. Germline V CDR1 and CDR2: SGHDT, YYEEEE. The length of the CDR3 is 14 residues. V lost 4 bases and J lost 1, with 9 bases in between. The CDR3 coding sequence is TGTGCCAGCAGCGGCGGTGTGAGCAATCAGCCCCAGCATTTT. Translation: CASSGGVSNQPQHF.